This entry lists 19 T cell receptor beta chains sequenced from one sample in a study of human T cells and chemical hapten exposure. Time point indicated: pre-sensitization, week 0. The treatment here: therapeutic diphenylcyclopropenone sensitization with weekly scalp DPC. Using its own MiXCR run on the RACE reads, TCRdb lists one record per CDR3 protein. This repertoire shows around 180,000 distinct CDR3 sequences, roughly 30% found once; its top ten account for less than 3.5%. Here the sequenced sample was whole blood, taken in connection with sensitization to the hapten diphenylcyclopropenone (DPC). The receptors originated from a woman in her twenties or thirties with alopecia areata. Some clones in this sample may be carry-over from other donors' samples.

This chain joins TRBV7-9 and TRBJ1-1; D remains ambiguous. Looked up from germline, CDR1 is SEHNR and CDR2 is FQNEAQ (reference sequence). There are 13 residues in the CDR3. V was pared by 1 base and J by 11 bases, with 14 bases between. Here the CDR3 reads CASSLEDYSPAFF. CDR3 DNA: TGTGCCAGCAGCTTAGAGGATTACTCTCCCGCTTTCTTT.

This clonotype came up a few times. DNA of the CDR3: TGTGCCAGCAGCTTCTCCGGGACAGGGTACAATGAGCAGTTCTTC. Amino acid sequence: CASSFSGTGYNEQFF. The chain uses TRBV7-3 and TRBJ2-1, with 9 positions matching TRBD1. J lost 4 bases, V lost 3 bases, and 4 bases had no gene match. Germline CDR1 is SGHTA and CDR2 is FQGTGA. The CDR3 consists of 15 residues.

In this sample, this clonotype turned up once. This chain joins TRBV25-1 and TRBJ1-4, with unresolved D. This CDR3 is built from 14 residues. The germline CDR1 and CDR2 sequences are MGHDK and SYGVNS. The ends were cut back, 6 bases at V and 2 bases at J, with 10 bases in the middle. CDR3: CASSKAGTNEKLFF. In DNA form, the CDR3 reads TGTGCCAGCAGCAAAGCGGGGACTAATGAAAAACTGTTTTTT.

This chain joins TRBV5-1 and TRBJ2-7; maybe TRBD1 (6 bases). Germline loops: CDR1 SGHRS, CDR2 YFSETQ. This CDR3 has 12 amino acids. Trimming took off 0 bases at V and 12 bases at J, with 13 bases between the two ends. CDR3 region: CASSLDRERWYF. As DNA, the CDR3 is TGCGCCAGCAGCTTGGACAGGGAACGGTGGTACTTC.

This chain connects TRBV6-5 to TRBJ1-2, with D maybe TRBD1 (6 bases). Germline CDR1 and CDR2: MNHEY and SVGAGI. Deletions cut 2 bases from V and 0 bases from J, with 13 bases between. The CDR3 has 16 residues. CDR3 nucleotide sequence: TGTGCCAGCAGTTACGGGGGGCGTGGGACTAACTATGGCTACACCTTC. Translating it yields CASSYGGRGTNYGYTF.

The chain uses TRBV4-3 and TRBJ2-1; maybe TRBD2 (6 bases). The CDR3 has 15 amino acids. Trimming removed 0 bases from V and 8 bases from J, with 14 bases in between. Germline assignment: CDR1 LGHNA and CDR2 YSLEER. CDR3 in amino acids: CASSQDGGNPHEQFF. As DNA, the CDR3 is TGCGCCAGCAGCCAAGATGGGGGGAACCCCCATGAGCAGTTCTTC.

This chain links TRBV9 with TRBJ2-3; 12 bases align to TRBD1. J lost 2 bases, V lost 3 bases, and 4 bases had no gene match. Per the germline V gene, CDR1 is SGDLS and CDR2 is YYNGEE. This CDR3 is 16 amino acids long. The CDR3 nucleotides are TGTGCCAGCAGCGGGGGGACAGGGGGCCTCACAGATACGCAGTATTTT. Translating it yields CASSGGTGGLTDTQYF.

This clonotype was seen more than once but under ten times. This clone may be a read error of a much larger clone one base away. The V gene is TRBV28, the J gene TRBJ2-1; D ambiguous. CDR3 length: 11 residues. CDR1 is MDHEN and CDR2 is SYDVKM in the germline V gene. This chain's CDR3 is CAGSTRNEQFF. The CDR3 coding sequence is TGTGCCGGCAGTACAAGGAATGAGCAGTTCTTC.

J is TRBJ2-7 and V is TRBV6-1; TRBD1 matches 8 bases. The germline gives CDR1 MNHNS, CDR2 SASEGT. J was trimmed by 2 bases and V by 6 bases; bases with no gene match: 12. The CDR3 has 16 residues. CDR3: CASRPSRDRLTYEQYF. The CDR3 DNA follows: TGTGCCAGCAGACCGTCCCGGGACAGGCTAACCTACGAGCAGTACTTC.

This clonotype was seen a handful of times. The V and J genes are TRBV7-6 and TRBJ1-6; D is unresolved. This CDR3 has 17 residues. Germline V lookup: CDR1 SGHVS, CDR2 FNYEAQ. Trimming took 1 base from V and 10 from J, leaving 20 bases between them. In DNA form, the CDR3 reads TGTGCCAGCAGCTTAGAACCCTCGACCACGATTGGATCACCCCTCCACTTT. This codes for CASSLEPSTTIGSPLHF.

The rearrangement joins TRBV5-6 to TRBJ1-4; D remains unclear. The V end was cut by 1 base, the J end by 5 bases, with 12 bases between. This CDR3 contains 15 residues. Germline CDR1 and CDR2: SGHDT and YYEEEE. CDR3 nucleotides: TGTGCCAGCAGCTTGAGGAGGCGGGCCAATGAAAAACTGTTTTTT. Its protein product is CASSLRRRANEKLFF. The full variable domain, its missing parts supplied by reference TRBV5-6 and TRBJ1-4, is DAGVTQSPTHLIKTRGQQVTLRCSPKSGHDTVSWYQQALGQGPQFIFQYYEEEERQRGNFPDRFSGHQFPNYSSELNVNALLLGDSALYLCASSLRRRANEKLFFGSGTQLSVL.

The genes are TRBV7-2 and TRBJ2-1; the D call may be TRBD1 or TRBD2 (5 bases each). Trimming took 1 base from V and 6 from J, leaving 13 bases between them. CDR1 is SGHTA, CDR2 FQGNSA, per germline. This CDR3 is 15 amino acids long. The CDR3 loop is CASSLESVGVNEQFF. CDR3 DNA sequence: TGTGCCAGCAGCTTAGAATCCGTGGGGGTCAATGAGCAGTTCTTC. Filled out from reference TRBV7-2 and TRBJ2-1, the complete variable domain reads GAGVSQSPSNKVTEKGKDVELRCDPISGHTALYWYRQSLGQGLEFLIYFQGNSAPDKSGLPSDRFSAERTGGSVSTLTIQRTQQEDSAVYLCASSLESVGVNEQFFGPGTRLTVL.

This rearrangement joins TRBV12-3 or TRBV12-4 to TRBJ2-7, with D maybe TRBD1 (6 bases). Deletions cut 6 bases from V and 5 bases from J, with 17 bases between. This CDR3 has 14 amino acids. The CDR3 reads CASRKTPGAHEQYF. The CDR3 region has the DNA TGTGCCAGCAGGAAAACCCCAGGGGCTCACGAGCAGTACTTC.

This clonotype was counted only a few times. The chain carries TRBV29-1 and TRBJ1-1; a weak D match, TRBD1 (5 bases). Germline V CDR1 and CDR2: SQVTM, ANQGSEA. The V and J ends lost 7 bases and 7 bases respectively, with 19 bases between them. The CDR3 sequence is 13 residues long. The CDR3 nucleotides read TGCAGCGCGGAAATAGGGGCAGTCTATGAAGCTTTCTTT. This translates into CSAEIGAVYEAFF.

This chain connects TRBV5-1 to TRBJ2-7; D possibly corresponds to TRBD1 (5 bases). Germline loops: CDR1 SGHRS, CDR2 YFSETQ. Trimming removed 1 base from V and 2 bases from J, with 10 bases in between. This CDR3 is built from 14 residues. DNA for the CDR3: TGCGCCAGCAGCTTGTTAGGGGCAACCTACGAGCAGTACTTC. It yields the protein CASSLLGATYEQYF.

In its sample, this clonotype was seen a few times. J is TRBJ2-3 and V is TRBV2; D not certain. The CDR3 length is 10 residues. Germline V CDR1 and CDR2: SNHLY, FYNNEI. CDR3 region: CVTRGDTQYF. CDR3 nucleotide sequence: TGTGTCACAAGAGGCGATACGCAGTATTTT.

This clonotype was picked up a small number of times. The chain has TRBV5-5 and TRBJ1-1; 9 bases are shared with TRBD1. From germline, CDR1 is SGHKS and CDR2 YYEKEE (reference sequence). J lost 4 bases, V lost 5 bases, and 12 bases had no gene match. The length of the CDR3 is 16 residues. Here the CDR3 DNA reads TGTGCCAGCAGTTTACAGGGGGCCCGGGTACTCACTGAAGCTTTCTTT. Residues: CASSLQGARVLTEAFF.

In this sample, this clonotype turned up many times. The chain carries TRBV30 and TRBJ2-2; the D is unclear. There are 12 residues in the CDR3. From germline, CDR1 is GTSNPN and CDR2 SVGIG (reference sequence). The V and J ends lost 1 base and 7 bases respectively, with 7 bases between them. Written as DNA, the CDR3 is TGTGCCTGGAGTGGAGCGATCGGGGAGCTGTTTTTT. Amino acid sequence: CAWSGAIGELFF. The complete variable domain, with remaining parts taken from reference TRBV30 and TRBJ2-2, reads SQTIHQWPATLVQPVGSPLSLECTVEGTSNPNLYWYRQAAGRGLQLLFYSVGIGQISSEVPQNLSASRPQDRQFILSSKKLLLSDSGFYLCAWSGAIGELFFGEGSRLTVL.

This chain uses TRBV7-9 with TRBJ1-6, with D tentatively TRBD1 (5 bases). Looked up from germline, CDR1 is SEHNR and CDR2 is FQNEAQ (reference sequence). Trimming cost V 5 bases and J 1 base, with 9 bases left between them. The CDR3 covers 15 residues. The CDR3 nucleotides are TGTGCCAGCAGCGGAGACAGTTCCTATAATTCACCCCTCCACTTT. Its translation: CASSGDSSYNSPLHF.